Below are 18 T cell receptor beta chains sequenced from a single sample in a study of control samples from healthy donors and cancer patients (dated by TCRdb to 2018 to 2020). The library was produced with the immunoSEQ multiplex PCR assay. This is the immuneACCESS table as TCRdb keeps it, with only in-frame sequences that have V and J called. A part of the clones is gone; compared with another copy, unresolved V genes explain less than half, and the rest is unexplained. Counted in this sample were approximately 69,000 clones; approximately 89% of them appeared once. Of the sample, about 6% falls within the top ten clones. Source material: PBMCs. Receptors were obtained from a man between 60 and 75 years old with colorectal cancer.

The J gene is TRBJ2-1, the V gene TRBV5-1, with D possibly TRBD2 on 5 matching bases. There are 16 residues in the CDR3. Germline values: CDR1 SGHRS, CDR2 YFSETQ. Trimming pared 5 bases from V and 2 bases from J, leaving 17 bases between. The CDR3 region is CASSLEGGLTYNEQFF. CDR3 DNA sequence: TGCGCCAGCAGTCTGGAAGGAGGCCTGACCTACAATGAGCAGTTCTTC.

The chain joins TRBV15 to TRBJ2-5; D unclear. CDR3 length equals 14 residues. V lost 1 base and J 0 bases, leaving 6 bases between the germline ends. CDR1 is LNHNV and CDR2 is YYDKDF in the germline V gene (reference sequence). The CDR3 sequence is CATSRGGYQETQYF. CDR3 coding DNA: TGTGCCACCAGCAGAGGCGGCTACCAAGAGACCCAGTACTTC. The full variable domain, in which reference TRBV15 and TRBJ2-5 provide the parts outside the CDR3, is DAMVIQNPRYQVTQFGKPVTLSCSQTLNHNVMYWYQQKSSQAPKLLFHYYDKDFNNEADTPDNFQSRRPNTSFCFLDIRSPGLGDTAMYLCATSRGGYQETQYFGPGTRLLVL.

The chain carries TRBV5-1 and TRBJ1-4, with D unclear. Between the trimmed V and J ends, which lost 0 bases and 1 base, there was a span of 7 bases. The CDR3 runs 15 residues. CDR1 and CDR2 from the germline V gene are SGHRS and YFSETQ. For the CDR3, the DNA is TGCGCCAGCAGCTTGGGGGCGGGAACTAATGAAAAACTGTTTTTT. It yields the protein CASSLGAGTNEKLFF. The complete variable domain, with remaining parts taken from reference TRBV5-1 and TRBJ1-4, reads KAGVTQTPRYLIKTRGQQVTLSCSPISGHRSVSWYQQTPGQGLQFLFEYFSETQRNKGNFPGRFSGRQFSNSRSEMNVSTLELGDSALYLCASSLGAGTNEKLFFGSGTQLSVL.

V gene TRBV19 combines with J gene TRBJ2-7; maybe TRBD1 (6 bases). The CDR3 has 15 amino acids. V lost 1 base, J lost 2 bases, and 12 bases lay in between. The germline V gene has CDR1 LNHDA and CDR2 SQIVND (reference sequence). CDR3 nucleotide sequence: TGTGCCAGTAGTATAGTTGGGGACACGACCTACGAGCAGTACTTC. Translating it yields CASSIVGDTTYEQYF.

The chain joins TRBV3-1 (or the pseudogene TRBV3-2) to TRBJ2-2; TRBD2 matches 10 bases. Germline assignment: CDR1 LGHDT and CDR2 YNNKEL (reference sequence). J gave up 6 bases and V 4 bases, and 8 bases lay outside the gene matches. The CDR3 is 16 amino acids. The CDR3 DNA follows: TGTGCCAGCAGCCCCCTGCTAGCGGGGGTCCCCGGGGAGCTGTTTTTT. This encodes CASSPLLAGVPGELFF.

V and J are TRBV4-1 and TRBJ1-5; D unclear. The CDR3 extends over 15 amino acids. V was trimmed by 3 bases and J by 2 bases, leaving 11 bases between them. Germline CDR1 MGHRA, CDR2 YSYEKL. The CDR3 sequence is CASSQGGIGNQPQHF. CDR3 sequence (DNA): TGCGCCAGCAGCCAGGGAGGGATTGGCAATCAGCCCCAGCATTTT.

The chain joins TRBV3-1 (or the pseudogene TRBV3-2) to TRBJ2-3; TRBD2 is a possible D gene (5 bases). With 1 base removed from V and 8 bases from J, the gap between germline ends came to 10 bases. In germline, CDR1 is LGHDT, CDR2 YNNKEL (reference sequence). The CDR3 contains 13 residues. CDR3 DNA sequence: TGTGCCAGCAGCCAAGGCCCCGCGGGTACGCAGTATTTT. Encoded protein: CASSQGPAGTQYF.

DNA for the CDR3: TGTGCCAGCAGTAACTGGGGACAATATAGCAATCAGCCCCAGCATTTT. Amino acids: CASSNWGQYSNQPQHF. The genes are TRBV2 and TRBJ1-5; D is possibly TRBD1 (6 bases). From germline, CDR1 is SNHLY and CDR2 FYNNEI. The CDR3 extends over 16 amino acids. Deletions cut 5 bases from V and 0 bases from J, with 14 bases between.

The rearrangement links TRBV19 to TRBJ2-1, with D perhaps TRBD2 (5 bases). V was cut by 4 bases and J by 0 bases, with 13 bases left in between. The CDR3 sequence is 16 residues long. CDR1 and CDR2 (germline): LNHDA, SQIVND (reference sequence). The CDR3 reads CASSTWTPSSYNEQFF. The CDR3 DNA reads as TGTGCCAGTAGTACCTGGACTCCAAGCTCCTACAATGAGCAGTTCTTC.

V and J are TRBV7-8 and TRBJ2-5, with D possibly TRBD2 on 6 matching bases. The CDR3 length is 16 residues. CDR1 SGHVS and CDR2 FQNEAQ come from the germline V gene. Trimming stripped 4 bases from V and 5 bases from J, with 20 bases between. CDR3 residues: CASSSQSPGLQETQYF. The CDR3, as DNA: TGTGCCAGCAGCTCTCAATCTCCAGGACTACAGGAGACCCAGTACTTC. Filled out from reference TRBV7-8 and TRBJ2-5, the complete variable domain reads GAGVSQSPRYKVAKRGQDVALRCDPISGHVSLFWYQQALGQGPEFLTYFQNEAQLDKSGLPSDRFFAERPEGSVSTLKIQRTQQEDSAVYLCASSSQSPGLQETQYFGPGTRLLVL.

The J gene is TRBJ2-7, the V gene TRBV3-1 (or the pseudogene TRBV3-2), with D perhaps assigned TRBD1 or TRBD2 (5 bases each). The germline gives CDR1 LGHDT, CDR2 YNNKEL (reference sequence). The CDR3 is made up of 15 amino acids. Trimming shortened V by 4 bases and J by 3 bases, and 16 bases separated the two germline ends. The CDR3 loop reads CASSPRDRSNYEQYF. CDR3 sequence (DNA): TGTGCCAGCAGCCCCCGGGACCGAAGCAACTACGAGCAGTACTTC.

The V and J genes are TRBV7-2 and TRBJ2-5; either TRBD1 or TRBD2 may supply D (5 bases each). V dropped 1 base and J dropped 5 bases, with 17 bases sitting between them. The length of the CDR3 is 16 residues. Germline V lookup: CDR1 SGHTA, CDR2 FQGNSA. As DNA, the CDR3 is TGTGCCAGCAGCTTAGGAGGGGCGCGGATTGGGGAGACCCAGTACTTC. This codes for CASSLGGARIGETQYF.

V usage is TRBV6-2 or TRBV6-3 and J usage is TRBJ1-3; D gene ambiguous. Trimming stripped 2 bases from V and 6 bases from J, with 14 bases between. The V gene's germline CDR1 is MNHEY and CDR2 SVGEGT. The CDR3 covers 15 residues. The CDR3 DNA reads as TGTGCCAGCAGTTACGATCGGGGAGCAGAAAACACCATATATTTT. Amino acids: CASSYDRGAENTIYF.

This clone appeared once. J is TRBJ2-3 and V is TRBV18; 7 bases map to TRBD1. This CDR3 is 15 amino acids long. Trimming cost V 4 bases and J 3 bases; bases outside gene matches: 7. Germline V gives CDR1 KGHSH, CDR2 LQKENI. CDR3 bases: TGTGCCAGCTCACAAGACAGGGATTGGACAGATACGCAGTATTTT. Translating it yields CASSQDRDWTDTQYF.

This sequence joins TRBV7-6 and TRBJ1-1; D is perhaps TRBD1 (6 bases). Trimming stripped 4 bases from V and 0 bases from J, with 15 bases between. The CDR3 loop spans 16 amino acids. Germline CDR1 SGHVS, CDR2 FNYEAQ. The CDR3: CASSSPTGAMNTEAFF. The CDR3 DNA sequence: TGTGCCAGCAGCTCCCCGACAGGAGCTATGAACACTGAAGCTTTCTTT.

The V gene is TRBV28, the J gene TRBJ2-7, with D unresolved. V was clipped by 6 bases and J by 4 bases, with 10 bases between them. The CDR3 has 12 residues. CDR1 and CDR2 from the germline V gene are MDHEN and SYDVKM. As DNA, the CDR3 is TGTGCCAGCAGCCGCGATATTTACGAGCAGTACTTC. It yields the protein CASSRDIYEQYF.

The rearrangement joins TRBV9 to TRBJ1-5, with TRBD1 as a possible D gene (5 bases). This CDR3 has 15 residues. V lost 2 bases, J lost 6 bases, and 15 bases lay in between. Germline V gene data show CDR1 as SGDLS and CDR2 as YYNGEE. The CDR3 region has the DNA TGTGCCAGCAGCGTTGGGGCCGAGAGTGTTCAGCCCCAGCATTTT. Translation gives CASSVGAESVQPQHF.

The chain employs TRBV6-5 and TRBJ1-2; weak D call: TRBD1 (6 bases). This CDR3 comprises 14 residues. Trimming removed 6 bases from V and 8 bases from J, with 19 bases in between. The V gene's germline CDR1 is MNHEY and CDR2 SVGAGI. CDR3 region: CASSPLGGHDGYTF. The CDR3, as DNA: TGTGCCAGCAGCCCCCTTGGGGGGCATGACGGCTACACCTTC.